This TCR beta chain came from a study of cytomegalovirus exposure and HLA in healthy donors. Study results and limitations: It was reportedly the case that the classifier diagnosed cytomegalovirus status with high specificity and sensitivity.

A word on this clone: Its antigen is unidentified.

Vbeta (60) and Jbeta (13) primers were used in the PCR. Measured with immunoSEQ multiplex PCR; TCRdb has only the in-frame clones, and not every one. The sample spans around 70,000 clones; the ten largest clones claim 2.4%. Participants comprised healthy donors of bone marrow. The CDR3 is 13 amino acids. Germline V gives CDR1 GTSNPN, CDR2 SVGIG (reference sequence). The ends lost 8 bases at V and 0 bases at J; junction bases unmatched: 6. The source material was PBMCs. This clonotype was obtained from a female donor in good health and CMV-seropositive. V usage is TRBV30 and J usage is TRBJ2-5; 7 bases map to TRBD1. In DNA form, the CDR3 reads TGTGCCCTAAGGGGGCTAGACCAAGAGACCCAGTACTTC. Amino acids: CALRGLDQETQYF.